The T cell receptor (beta chain) under discussion was sequenced for a study of cytomegalovirus exposure and HLA in healthy donors. Study overall: In a previous analysis, some 120 million unique TCR beta sequences were found from about 179 million T cells.

About this clone: What it recognizes is unknown.

A multiplex PCR was run with 60 Vbeta primers and 13 Jbeta primers. Produced via immunoSEQ multiplex PCR; TCRdb's table is partial and in-frame only. Of around 140,000 clones listed, about 80% were seen once; the top ten hold roughly 4.7%. Germline V gene lookup returns CDR1 MNHEY and CDR2 SMNVEV (reference sequence). CDR3 length equals 14 residues. Trimming cost V 7 bases and J 4 bases, with 15 bases left between them. Points from the study as a whole: Relative to the roughly 700-donor mean, N-insertions were reportedly fewer in an Asian-associated ancestry cluster in a later analysis.

The receptor's source is a middle-aged man in good health and CMV-seronegative. The chain combines TRBV27 with TRBJ2-3; D might be TRBD2 (6 bases). Sequenced material: PBMCs. The DNA for the CDR3 is TGTGCCAGCACCTCGTTGGAGGGACCAGATACGCAGTATTTT. Amino acids: CASTSLEGPDTQYF.